This TCR beta chain was identified in a study of T cell responses to AZD1222 COVID-19 vaccine. Findings of the study overall: All repertoire sampling was performed exclusively after the peak T cell response.

The data were produced by immunoSEQ multiplex PCR, yet TCRdb's version contains in-frame clones alone and is incomplete. The sample consists of about 120,000 clones, roughly 88% of them appearing once. Points on this clone: Its cognate antigen is unknown.

CDR1 and CDR2 from the germline V gene are LNHDA and SQIVND (reference sequence). CDR3 size: 15 residues. J lost 4 bases, V lost 6 bases, and 6 bases had no gene match. The TCR was taken from an adult in good health. The chain recombines TRBV19 with TRBJ2-7; TRBD2 agrees at 13 bases. The specimen was peripheral blood, collected on day 0 of AZD1222 vaccination. CDR3 in DNA: TGTGCCAGTAGCACTAGCGGGAGGGCCTCGTACGAGCAGTACTTC. This translates into CASSTSGRASYEQYF.